This T cell receptor (beta chain) was sequenced during a study of shared clonotypes between healthy human individuals. Participating donors were healthy, HIV-negative adults free of recent acute infections or vaccinations. Some clones are missing from TCRdb's copy, which holds only in-frame ones; the method was immunoSEQ multiplex PCR. This sample has approximately 530,000 clones; almost 97% occur once, and the top ten carry approximately 0.062%. General study results and limits: Richness estimates generally favored naive over memory subsets. An effect of sequencing depth on clonotype sharing among donors was expected.

This clone was observed a single time. Its antigen is as yet unknown. CDR3 size: 11 residues. CDR1 is MDHEN and CDR2 is SYDVKM in the germline V gene. V lost 7 bases and J lost 5, with 9 bases in between. The origin of this receptor is a woman aged 30 to 39 in good health. Sequencing used naive CD4+ T cells sorted from blood. The subset: CD45RA+ positively selected. This chain uses TRBV28 with TRBJ2-7, with D tentatively TRBD1 (5 bases). The CDR3 bases are TGTGCCAGCACGGGCAGGGACGAGCAGTACTTC. This encodes CASTGRDEQYF.